The entry that follows covers one T cell receptor beta chain sequence. Its antigen is currently not known. No quality values exist for individual bases; no much larger clone is one base distant. Trimming takes 6 bases from V and 5 bases from J, and the germline ends sit 17 bases apart. The CDR1 and CDR2 encoded by the germline V gene are WSHSY and SAAADI. The CDR3 runs 15 amino acids, cysteine and phenylalanine included. The CDR3 DNA has 45 bases and is translated from base 1. This record comes from a study of cytomegalovirus exposure and HLA in healthy donors (dated by TCRdb to 2016 to 2017). General notes on the study: An earlier analysis of fewer than 750 of the donors reported approximately 300 Gb of sequence data and 95 million to 140 million unique TCR beta sequences obtained from approximately 180 million T cells. A later analysis re-examined previously published TCR beta repertoires from more than 650 donors and added high-resolution HLA genotyping to investigate patterns of TCR occurrence. Donor age, sex, ethnicity and CMV serostatus were compiled alongside the repertoire data. In an earlier analysis of more than 550 of the donors, high-throughput TCR beta sequencing was used to judge whether each TCR beta V gene segment behaved as functional or pseudogenic. Rather than drawing on any new phenotypic data, the later analysis identified candidate immune exposures from TCR beta sequences and the way those sequences occurred across donors. Both class I and class II loci were covered by HLA typing, at four-digit resolution. Besides the first cohort of under 700 subjects, a separate validation cohort made up of roughly 120 different subjects was used. The study aimed to test whether signatures of past pathogen exposure could be identified by cataloging public T cell receptors. High-throughput TCR immunosequencing, statistical association of individual TCRs with disease status, and machine learning were combined to predict cytomegalovirus infection status. Across around 400 genotyped donors of the cohort, an average of about 240,000 unique TCR beta nucleotide sequences per donor were sequenced, and 15% to 20% of those sequences were non-productive. Because of strong linkage in the cohort, four to six DR-DQ haplotypes were treated as single units for association and clustering. Genome-wide SNP genotypes for about 60% of the roughly 700 donors were used in a later genetic analysis, which treated that subset as a discovery cohort. An early release covering just under 650 HLA-typed donors comprised about 300 gigabases of sequencing data and roughly 86 million unique TCR sequences. The study profiled the T cell repertoires of under 700 subjects by immunosequencing and related them to cytomegalovirus serostatus. The number of typed donors differed by locus: roughly 629-630 for A, B, C, DRB1 and DQB1; approximately 520 for DQA1; 606 for DPA1; and roughly 450 for DPB1. Every repertoire in the discovery cohort had been generated on one and the same sequencing platform. Among the roughly 400 genotyped donors, around 81% belonged to the genetic ancestry cluster associated with self-reported Caucasian donors.

Study-wide conclusions, independent of this receptor: The authors suggested that the approach could potentially be extended to other disease states and immunological phenotypes. Correlated functional status among segregating V segments might be attributable to linkage disequilibrium, but an unknown experimental factor could not be ruled out. According to a later analysis, most CMV-associated TCR beta chains appeared to be HLA-restricted, and the HLA associations seemed to be driven largely by CMV exposure. Because some donors lacked HLA typing at each locus, the association tests relied only on the typed subset. The cohort was sequenced for TCR beta chains only, and without alpha or paired-chain data the features that could be detected were limited. The classifier was reported to diagnose cytomegalovirus status with high specificity and sensitivity in both the original and validation cohorts. The 87-base-pair reads could not distinguish some IMGT-functional V segments, including TRBV6-2 and TRBV6-3, so those segments were excluded. When HLA alleles, especially DR and DQ, strongly co-occurred, TCR associations were difficult to assign to individual alleles. In a later analysis, the rate of TCR association differed among HLA loci, with DRB1 alleles having the most associated TCRs and HLA-C alleles having the fewest. The study gave a list of around 170 TCR beta chains associated with cytomegalovirus. A further reported finding was that TCR beta sequences accurately predicted the HLA-A and HLA-B alleles for most subjects in the first cohort. Most TCR sequences were seen in very few donors, while some public TCRs were found in many individuals. In a later analysis, HLA-associated TCR beta chains showed more clonal expansion and lower generation probabilities than non-associated chains that were equally common. An association between a missense DCLRE1C variant and V-gene and J-gene trimming of TCR beta chains was found in a later genetic analysis and replicated in an independent cohort. A later analysis reported that several top co-occurrence clusters appeared linked to parvovirus B19, influenza, CMV and Epstein-Barr virus. Broadly in line with IMGT annotations, most TCR beta V segments showed up in productive rearrangements about 90% or about 30% of the time in an earlier analysis of around 600 of the donors. Roughly uniform sequencing depth across donors was assumed in presence/absence analyses, although this assumption may not hold. In a later genetic analysis, fewer N-insertions in productive TCRs were reported among donors in an Asian-associated ancestry cluster than the roughly 640-donor mean. In a later analysis, some 17,000 TCR beta sequences were associated with specific HLA alleles at a false discovery rate of 0.05. Immune exposure information for the cohort was limited to CMV serostatus. A few of the identified cytomegalovirus-associated TCR beta chains were confirmed in vitro to be specific for cytomegalovirus antigens. Because counts were too low, some 17 rarely observed V segments, including chromosome 9 orphons, were left out of the earlier analysis of a few hundred of the donors. A cluster of highly shared sequence variants was judged likely to be a technical artifact of the sequencing pipeline.

The cohort was made up of 666 healthy bone marrow donors. Cohort members were all nominally healthy when sampled, although unrecorded immune exposures were likely present. The donor was CMV seropositive and was included in the group of 270 or so seropositive cohort members. A peripheral blood sample was collected from each donor, and TCR beta sequencing was performed on peripheral blood mononuclear cells. The Qiagen DNeasy Blood Extraction Kit was used to extract genomic DNA from the blood cell samples. The receptor library was made with the immunoSEQ multiplex PCR assay. A mixture of 60 forward primers for TCR Vbeta segments and 13 reverse primers for TCR Jbeta segments was used in the multiplex PCR. A multiplex PCR assay on genomic DNA amplified the CDR3 region of rearranged TCR beta genes. Amplified TCR beta libraries were sequenced as 87-base-pair reads on the Illumina HiSeq System. Per the authors' processing: A later analysis tallied around 80 million unique TCR beta chains across the 666 repertoires, and some 10 million of those chains were shared by two or more donors. A nearest-neighbor algorithm error-corrected the raw reads and collapsed the reads into unique sequences, merging closely related sequences to remove PCR and sequencing errors. To assign V, D and J gene segments, CDR3 sequences were aligned to IMGT reference sequences. For a sequence to be retained, a match of at least six nucleotides to both a V gene segment and a J gene segment was required. Rearrangements were called productive when the CDR3 lacked stop codons and stayed in frame with V and J; all others were non-productive. CDR3 was defined by IMGT convention, running from the second conserved V-encoded cysteine to the conserved J-encoded phenylalanine. In an earlier analysis of 500 to 650 of the donors, sequences lacking an unambiguous match to a single V gene segment were excluded. An earlier analysis of fewer than 650 of the donors classified V segments as functional when productive rearrangements were above 56.7% and as segregating when the standard deviation between donors was above 5%. To diagnose cytomegalovirus status from the catalog of TCR beta chain sequences, a statistical classification framework was built. In a later analysis, V and J genes were assigned by comparing TCR nucleotide sequences against IMGT/GENE-DB human TR gene sequences. A later analysis assigned CDR3 sequences and most-parsimonious VDJ recombination scenarios with the TCRdist pipeline. In a later analysis, each TCR beta chain was defined by its CDR3 amino acid sequence together with its V-gene family, and reads without a unique V-gene family were excluded. A later analysis removed several hundred highly shared, low-generation-probability nucleotide sequences to deal with suspected cross-contamination and a sequencing artifact. In a later analysis, a clonal expansion index was calculated for each public chain from normalized within-repertoire ranks of inferred template counts. Generation probabilities in a later analysis came from a VDJ recombination model fitted to out-of-frame rearrangements, and those results were checked against IGoR. A later analysis scored TCR-TCR, TCR-HLA and TCR-CMV co-occurrence with hypergeometric tests, applying a repertoire-size bias correction to TCR pairs. To estimate false discovery rates, a later analysis permuted the HLA or CMV assignments 20 times. A later analysis grouped co-occurring TCRs with DBSCAN, adding TCRdist sequence similarity when clustering within HLA-allele-positive subsets. Co-occurrence clustering excluded repertoires with fewer than 30,000 or more than 120,000 public chains, plus five with anomalous nucleotide sharing. TCRdb holds this immuneACCESS table with in-frame rearrangements only. Some clones are missing; in checked studies, unresolved V genes explain under half, and the rest has no known cause. V and J calls plus clone size are reproduced from that table; the DNA served to infer D and trimming. In all, the sample holds 130,000 or so clones, and around 86% of those were seen once. The ten biggest clones cover about 7.5% of the sample.

The chain uses TRBV10-2 and TRBJ2-1; TRBD2 is a possible D gene, resting on 6 matching bases. Sequencing was carried out using PBMCs. This clonotype was obtained from a woman aged 50 to 65 in good health and CMV-seropositive. The DNA sequence is TGCGCCAGCAGCTTCGGGAGCCCGGGAAACAATGAGCAGTTCTTC. Translated, it gives CASSFGSPGNNEQFF.